The 16 T cell receptor beta chains reported below all come from one sample, sequenced in a study of CD4 T cells in relation to SARS-CoV-2 and coronaviruses. Their antigen targets remain unknown. Produced via immunoSEQ multiplex PCR; TCRdb's table is partial and in-frame only. This table holds tens of thousands of clones, 76% found once. Unexposed donor CD4+ T cells date from about 2011-2018, before the COVID-19 pandemic. Isolation of CD4+ T cells took place after less than 13 days in culture. Sample: CD4+ T cells from PBMCs, cultured in vitro. The receptors shown here come from a human donor in good health.

The J gene is TRBJ2-3, the V gene TRBV6-1; D is tentatively TRBD1 or TRBD2 (5 bases each). The V end was cut by 0 bases, the J end by 8 bases, with 15 bases between. This CDR3 is built from 15 residues. CDR1 MNHNS and CDR2 SASEGT come from the germline V gene. CDR3: CASSEAGRELGTQYF. The CDR3 region has the DNA TGTGCCAGCAGTGAAGCAGGCAGGGAACTAGGTACGCAGTATTTT.

V is TRBV19 and J is TRBJ1-5; 7 bases line up with TRBD1. V dropped 6 bases and J dropped 5; count of bases not matched to a gene: 7. CDR3 length equals 14 residues. The germline gives CDR1 LNHDA, CDR2 SQIVND (reference sequence). The CDR3 is CASRDRVIHQPQHF. CDR3 sequence (DNA): TGTGCCAGTAGAGACAGGGTTATTCATCAGCCCCAGCATTTT.

This rearrangement joins TRBV28 to TRBJ2-3, with 8 positions matching TRBD2. This CDR3 comprises 15 residues. The germline V gene encodes CDR1 MDHEN and CDR2 SYDVKM. The trim removed 10 bases at V and 5 bases at J, leaving 14 bases unmatched. The CDR3 bases are TGTGCCACCCACATCGGAGCGGGAGCGGTAGATACGCAGTATTTT. It translates to CATHIGAGAVDTQYF.

The V call is TRBV7-2, the J call TRBJ2-1, with 9 bases that match TRBD2. Trimming at V came to 2 bases and at J to 9 bases, leaving 8 bases not matched to a gene. In germline, CDR1 is SGHTA, CDR2 FQGNSA. The CDR3 is 15 amino acids. The CDR3 is CASSLFLAGGREQFF. The CDR3 nucleotides read TGTGCCAGCAGCTTATTTTTGGCGGGGGGGCGTGAGCAGTTCTTC.

This chain joins TRBV3-1 (or the pseudogene TRBV3-2) and TRBJ2-7, with D possibly TRBD2 on 6 matching bases. CDR1 is LGHDT, CDR2 YNNKEL, per germline (reference sequence). The CDR3 extends over 14 amino acids. Trimming shortened V by 4 bases and J by 2 bases, and 12 bases separated the two germline ends. The CDR3 loop reads CASSLGGFAYEQYF. The DNA of the CDR3 is TGTGCCAGCAGCCTTGGGGGGTTCGCCTACGAGCAGTACTTC.

This sequence joins TRBV27 and TRBJ2-1; D is perhaps TRBD2 (5 bases). This CDR3 is built from 12 residues. V was clipped by 3 bases and J by 7 bases, with 7 bases between them. Germline V CDR1 and CDR2: MNHEY, SMNVEV (reference sequence). CDR3 region: CASSFRGNEQFF. The CDR3 coding sequence is TGTGCCAGCAGTTTTCGGGGTAATGAGCAGTTCTTC.

The chain is built from TRBV18 and TRBJ1-2; maybe TRBD1 (5 bases). Trimming left V 5 bases short and J 4 bases short, with 20 bases between. CDR3 length: 16 amino acids. In germline, CDR1 is KGHSH, CDR2 LQKENI. The DNA of the CDR3 is TGTGCCAGCTCATTATCCGGGACCGAAAAGACCTATGGCTACACCTTC. Protein sequence: CASSLSGTEKTYGYTF.

The rearrangement uses TRBV7-8 and TRBJ2-5; D may correspond to TRBD1 or TRBD2 (5 bases each). V lost 5 bases, J lost 5 bases, and 18 bases lay in between. Germline CDR1 is SGHVS and CDR2 is FQNEAQ. This CDR3 is 15 amino acids long. CDR3 sequence: CASSTGSGLRETQYF. For the CDR3, the DNA is TGTGCCAGCAGCACGGGGTCAGGGCTTAGGGAGACCCAGTACTTC. Full variable domain (outside the CDR3, taken from reference TRBV7-8 and TRBJ2-5): GAGVSQSPRYKVAKRGQDVALRCDPISGHVSLFWYQQALGQGPEFLTYFQNEAQLDKSGLPSDRFFAERPEGSVSTLKIQRTQQEDSAVYLCASSTGSGLRETQYFGPGTRLLVL.

The chain is built from TRBV29-1 and TRBJ2-5; no clear D gene. V was trimmed by 6 bases and J by 5 bases, leaving 13 bases between them. The CDR3 has 12 amino acids. Germline lookup yields CDR1 SQVTM and CDR2 ANQGSEA. CDR3 coding DNA: TGCAGCGTCGACTCGAGACGTGAGACCCAGTACTTC. It specifies CSVDSRRETQYF.

The chain links TRBV27 to TRBJ2-7, with 11 bases that match TRBD1. Germline V gives CDR1 MNHEY, CDR2 SMNVEV (reference sequence). The CDR3 runs 15 residues. Trimming took 4 bases from V and 6 from J; bases not matched to a gene: 8. The CDR3 is CASSSFGTGGGEQYF. CDR3 coding DNA: TGTGCCAGCAGTTCGTTTGGGACAGGGGGAGGCGAGCAGTACTTC.

This chain joins TRBV12-3 or TRBV12-4 and TRBJ2-3; 8 nucleotides agree with TRBD1. This CDR3 is built from 13 residues. With V trimmed by 5 bases and J by 4 bases, 2 bases remained unmatched. The CDR3 DNA is TGTGCCAGCAGTCCGGACAGGGCAGATACGCAGTATTTT. This translates into CASSPDRADTQYF.

A few counts support this clone. The chain links TRBV27 to TRBJ1-1, with TRBD1 as a possible D gene (6 bases). This CDR3 is built from 15 residues. CDR1 and CDR2 from the germline V gene are MNHEY and SMNVEV (reference sequence). V lost 6 bases to trimming and J lost 1 base, with 15 bases between them. Here the CDR3 DNA reads TGTGCCAGCAGCAAAAGAAGGACAGCGAACACTGAAGCTTTCTTT. Translating gives CASSKRRTANTEAFF.

This chain connects TRBV29-1 to TRBJ1-4; D perhaps matches TRBD1 (5 bases). V was cut by 4 bases and J by 4 bases, with 19 bases left in between. There are 16 residues in the CDR3. CDR1 SQVTM and CDR2 ANQGSEA come from the germline V gene. Here the CDR3 DNA reads TGCAGCGTTGCCGTTTCGAGTGGGACGGGTAATGAAAAACTGTTTTTT. This encodes CSVAVSSGTGNEKLFF.

The V gene is TRBV5-8, the J gene TRBJ2-7, with 7 bases fitting TRBD1. Germline loops: CDR1 SGHTS, CDR2 YDEGEE. Trimming at V came to 3 bases and at J to 2 bases, leaving 17 bases not matched to a gene. The CDR3 is made up of 18 amino acids. Here the CDR3 DNA reads TGTGCCAGCAGCTCGACAGGGCGTTCGAAACCCACGACCTACGAGCAGTACTTC. Protein product: CASSSTGRSKPTTYEQYF.

The J gene is TRBJ2-2, the V gene TRBV9, with D tentatively TRBD2 (6 bases). CDR3 size: 14 residues. CDR1 and CDR2 from the germline V gene are SGDLS and YYNGEE. V was pared by 7 bases and J by 1 base, with 11 bases between. The CDR3 loop reads CASGGKMNTGELFF. CDR3 bases: TGTGCCAGCGGGGGGAAAATGAACACCGGGGAGCTGTTTTTT.

In DNA form, the CDR3 reads TGTGCCAGCAGCGCCGCCGGGCGAGTAGGTGTAGATACGCAGTATTTT. As protein: CASSAAGRVGVDTQYF. The chain employs TRBV9 and TRBJ2-3; D call uncertain. Between the trimmed V and J ends, which lost 3 bases and 5 bases, there was a span of 19 bases. This CDR3 contains 16 residues. The germline CDR1 and CDR2 sequences are SGDLS and YYNGEE. The variable domain in full, completed from reference TRBV9 and TRBJ2-3, reads DSGVTQTPKHLITATGQRVTLRCSPRSGDLSVYWYQQSLDQGLQFLIQYYNGEERAKGNILERFSAQQFPDLHSELNLSSLELGDSALYFCASSAAGRVGVDTQYFGPGTRLTVL.